Following are 32 T cell receptor beta chains from one sample sequenced in a study of glioma-infiltrating T cells after dendritic cell vaccination. Data came from immunoSEQ multiplex PCR; TCRdb stores just in-frame clones and leaves some out. The profile shows approximately 67,000 clones, under 90% of them singletons. The sample in question was blood, obtained before dendritic cell vaccination. All receptors come from a human donor with glioblastoma.

J is TRBJ2-7 and V is TRBV2; TRBD1 matches at 11 bases. Germline CDR1 SNHLY, CDR2 FYNNEI. With 5 bases clipped from V and 7 bases from J, the junction kept 4 bases outside the gene matches. CDR3 length equals 13 residues. The DNA of the CDR3 is TGTGCCAGCAGTACCGGGACAGGGGGTGAGCAGTACTTC. It is translated as CASSTGTGGEQYF.

This clone was counted only a few times. The V and J genes are TRBV6-1 and TRBJ1-6; 10 bases agree with TRBD1. This CDR3 is 15 amino acids long. CDR1 and CDR2 (germline): MNHNS, SASEGT. With V trimmed by 3 bases and J by 7 bases, 3 bases remained unmatched. CDR3 residues: CASSDLGQGNSPLHF. Written as DNA, the CDR3 is TGTGCCAGCAGTGATTTGGGACAGGGGAATTCACCCCTCCACTTT.

The chain employs TRBV29-1 and TRBJ2-7; 8 bases align to TRBD1. V was pared by 3 bases and J by 7 bases, with 11 bases of the junction left unmatched. The CDR3 spans 14 residues. CDR1 and CDR2 (germline): SQVTM, ANQGSEA. In DNA, the CDR3 is TGCAGCGTTGAGCTGGACAGGGCGACGGGGGAGCAGTACTTC. Its protein product is CSVELDRATGEQYF.

This chain links TRBV7-2 with TRBJ2-1, with a tentative D call TRBD1 (7 bases). The CDR3 spans 14 residues. Trimming removed 5 bases at V and 9 bases at J, with 17 bases between. The V gene's germline CDR1 is SGHTA and CDR2 FQGNSA. The CDR3 loop reads CASSPSQGGSEQFF. Written as DNA, the CDR3 is TGTGCCAGCAGCCCGAGCCAGGGGGGAAGTGAGCAGTTCTTC.

This rearrangement joins TRBV11-2 to TRBJ1-6, with 7 bases identical to TRBD1. The CDR3 covers 15 residues. Trimming cost V 4 bases and J 10 bases; bases outside gene matches: 10. CDR1 is SGHAT and CDR2 is FQNNGV in the germline V gene. The chain's CDR3 is CASSYRQGRGSPLHF. CDR3 bases: TGTGCCAGCAGCTACAGACAGGGAAGGGGATCACCCCTCCACTTT.

This clone was counted only a few times. The genes are TRBV2 and TRBJ1-3, with D unresolved. The V and J ends lost 2 bases and 0 bases respectively, with 8 bases between them. The V gene's germline CDR1 is SNHLY and CDR2 FYNNEI. This CDR3 contains 15 residues. Written as DNA, the CDR3 is TGTGCCAGCAGTGAAACAGTAAGCTCTGGAAACACCATATATTTT. Translated, it gives CASSETVSSGNTIYF.

This clone has ten or more counts. V is TRBV9 and J is TRBJ2-1, with 10 bases aligning to TRBD2. The CDR3 contains 15 residues. Germline CDR1 is SGDLS and CDR2 is YYNGEE. V was clipped by 2 bases and J by 12 bases; unmatched bases: 11. The CDR3 coding sequence is TGTGCCAGCAGCGTCAGCGGGGGGGGACTACAGGTGCAGTTCTTC. Translated, it gives CASSVSGGGLQVQFF. The entire variable domain, with the rest obtained from reference TRBV9 and TRBJ2-1, is as follows: DSGVTQTPKHLITATGQRVTLRCSPRSGDLSVYWYQQSLDQGLQFLIQYYNGEERAKGNILERFSAQQFPDLHSELNLSSLELGDSALYFCASSVSGGGLQVQFFGPGTRLTVL.

The chain has TRBV30 and TRBJ1-1; D perhaps matches TRBD1 (5 bases). The CDR3 loop spans 13 amino acids. Trimming stripped 0 bases from V and 5 bases from J, with 10 bases between. The V gene's germline CDR1 is GTSNPN and CDR2 SVGIG (reference sequence). CDR3 sequence reads: CAWSVWGGTEAFF. The DNA of the CDR3 is TGTGCCTGGAGTGTCTGGGGGGGGACTGAAGCTTTCTTT.

On this clone: Because the CDR3's place on the DNA is in doubt, the DNA is left out and the CDR3 is given as listed by TCRdb. Other DNA sequences in the same sample also yield this CDR3. The chain combines TRBV25-1 with TRBJ1-3; the table assigns TRBD1, which was not confirmed against the DNA. Germline-derived CDR1 and CDR2 are MGHDK and SYGVNS. The CDR3 adds up to 10 amino acids, both ends counted. CDR3 protein: CASRVGTGNF.

The chain joins TRBV5-1 to TRBJ2-1; D is unresolved. This CDR3 is built from 15 residues. V dropped 0 bases and J dropped 2 bases, with 9 bases sitting between them. Germline CDR1 is SGHRS and CDR2 is YFSETQ. CDR3 nucleotide sequence: TGCGCCAGCAGCTTGGGGGCGAGAACCTACAATGAGCAGTTCTTC. Amino acids: CASSLGARTYNEQFF.

V gene TRBV19 combines with J gene TRBJ2-1, with D hard to call. Germline-derived CDR1 and CDR2 are LNHDA and SQIVND (reference sequence). Trimming took off 5 bases at V and 9 bases at J, with 14 bases between the two ends. This CDR3 is built from 13 residues. The CDR3 region has the DNA TGTGCCAGTAGTGGTCCGACTGGCAGTGAGCAGTTCTTC. As protein: CASSGPTGSEQFF. Drawing the rest from reference TRBV19 and TRBJ2-1, the complete variable domain is DGGITQSPKYLFRKEGQNVTLSCEQNLNHDAMYWYRQDPGQGLRLIYYSQIVNDFQKGDIAEGYSVSREKKESFPLTVTSAQKNPTAFYLCASSGPTGSEQFFGPGTRLTVL.

The chain carries TRBV5-8 and TRBJ2-5; no clear D. The tail of the sequence fits TRBJ2-7 better, so the J call may be wrong. CDR3 length: 12 residues. Germline CDR1 SGHTS, CDR2 YDEGEE. CDR3 loop: CASSLLTYEQYF. CDR3 sequence (DNA): TGTGCCAGCAGCTTACTTACCTACGAGCAGTACTTC.

This chain joins TRBV2 and TRBJ2-2; maybe TRBD1 (6 bases). Trimming removed 7 bases at V and 5 bases at J, with 23 bases between. The germline gives CDR1 SNHLY, CDR2 FYNNEI. The CDR3 spans 17 residues. This CDR3 is CASTTGAGAALTGELFF. In DNA, the CDR3 is TGTGCCAGCACCACCGGGGCAGGGGCGGCCTTGACCGGGGAGCTGTTTTTT.

V usage is TRBV2 and J usage is TRBJ1-5; TRBD1 agrees at 10 bases. The CDR3 extends over 18 amino acids. Germline trimming cut 8 bases from V and 1 base from J; bases unmatched to any gene: 14. The germline CDR1 and CDR2 sequences are SNHLY and FYNNEI. The CDR3 region is CASSGATGQGSSNQPQHF. CDR3 nucleotide sequence: TGTGCCAGCTCGGGGGCGACGGGACAGGGGAGCAGCAATCAGCCCCAGCATTTT.

The chain combines TRBV5-6 with TRBJ1-2; D uncertain. V lost 3 bases to trimming and J lost 4 bases, with 13 bases between them. CDR1 and CDR2 (germline): SGHDT, YYEEEE. The CDR3 length is 14 residues. CDR3 region: CASSSNRDLYGYTF. The CDR3 DNA sequence: TGTGCCAGCAGCTCTAACAGAGACCTCTATGGCTACACCTTC.

The genes are TRBV4-2 and TRBJ1-6, with a weak D call TRBD1 (5 bases). Trimming stripped 4 bases from V and 0 bases from J, with 16 bases between. CDR1 and CDR2 (germline): LGHNA, YNFKEQ. CDR3 length equals 18 residues. CDR3 nucleotides: TGTGCCAGCAGCCCCCGAGGGGCGGGGGGCTCCTATAATTCACCCCTCCACTTT. Amino acid sequence: CASSPRGAGGSYNSPLHF.

The chain recombines TRBV5-8 with TRBJ1-1; TRBD1 agrees at 7 bases. The germline CDR1 and CDR2 sequences are SGHTS and YDEGEE. The ends lost 4 bases at V and 0 bases at J; junction bases unmatched: 3. CDR3 length: 14 amino acids. Written as DNA, the CDR3 is TGTGCCAGCAGCCTGACAGGGCTGAACACTGAAGCTTTCTTT. The encoded protein is CASSLTGLNTEAFF.

This clone is deemed medium-sized. CDR3 protein: CASSLVQGGYTF. For the CDR3, the DNA is TGTGCCAGCAGCTTAGTTCAGGGTGGCTACACCTTC. V gene TRBV11-2 combines with J gene TRBJ1-2; D perhaps matches TRBD1 (5 bases). CDR3 length: 12 residues. V dropped 1 base and J dropped 7 bases, with 7 bases sitting between them. The V gene's germline CDR1 is SGHAT and CDR2 FQNNGV. Filled out from reference TRBV11-2 and TRBJ1-2, the complete variable domain reads EAGVAQSPRYKIIEKRQSVAFWCNPISGHATLYWYQQILGQGPKLLIQFQNNGVVDDSQLPKDRFSAERLKGVDSTLKIQPAKLEDSAVYLCASSLVQGGYTFGSGTRLTVV.

V usage is TRBV11-2 and J usage is TRBJ1-5; TRBD1 agrees at 8 bases. CDR1 is SGHAT, CDR2 FQNNGV, per germline. Unmatched junction bases numbered 9, after V lost 4 bases and J lost 7 bases. This CDR3 region has 15 residues. CDR3 amino acids: CASSSGTGLRQPQHF. For the CDR3, the DNA is TGTGCCAGCAGCTCAGGGACAGGTCTTCGCCAGCCCCAGCATTTT.

The genes are TRBV7-9 and TRBJ2-3; 8 bases fit TRBD2. Germline V lookup: CDR1 SEHNR, CDR2 FQNEAQ (reference sequence). The CDR3 extends over 16 amino acids. After removal of 3 bases from V and 6 bases from J, the junction contained 11 bases not matched to a gene. CDR3 in amino acids: CASSFPPGLVSDTQYF. The CDR3, as DNA: TGTGCCAGCAGCTTCCCCCCGGGACTAGTATCGGATACGCAGTATTTT.

The chain joins TRBV29-1 to TRBJ1-1, with 7 nucleotides matching TRBD1. CDR1 and CDR2 from the germline V gene are SQVTM and ANQGSEA. V trimming: 3 bases; J trimming: 8 bases; junction bases outside the gene matches: 9. The CDR3 is 13 residues long. The CDR3 bases are TGCAGCGTTGAGGATGCCAGGGGGGCCGAAGCTTTCTTT. Its protein is CSVEDARGAEAFF.

The chain joins TRBV7-2 to TRBJ2-2, with D unresolved. Germline assignment: CDR1 SGHTA and CDR2 FQGNSA. Trimming removed 6 bases from V and 3 bases from J, with 8 bases in between. This CDR3 spans 13 amino acids. The CDR3 DNA reads as TGTGCCAGCAGTTCCGTATACACCGGGGAGCTGTTTTTT. Its protein is CASSSVYTGELFF.

The rearrangement uses TRBV30 and TRBJ1-1; possible D gene TRBD1, 5 bases. Germline loops: CDR1 GTSNPN, CDR2 SVGIG (reference sequence). The CDR3 totals 11 residues. Trimming took off 8 bases at V and 1 base at J, with 8 bases between the two ends. The CDR3 loop is CATGGNTEAFF. For the CDR3, the DNA is TGTGCCACGGGGGGGAACACTGAAGCTTTCTTT.

This chain connects TRBV6-5 to TRBJ1-6; 8 bases fit TRBD1. V dropped 4 bases and J dropped 10; count of bases not matched to a gene: 6. Germline V gives CDR1 MNHEY, CDR2 SVGAGI. The CDR3 loop spans 14 amino acids. Here the CDR3 reads CASSLTGGDSPLHF. Here the CDR3 DNA reads TGTGCCAGCAGTTTAACAGGGGGAGACTCACCCCTCCACTTT.

V gene TRBV29-1 combines with J gene TRBJ2-5; 8 nucleotides agree with TRBD1. Germline V lookup: CDR1 SQVTM, CDR2 ANQGSEA. J was trimmed by 4 bases and V by 7 bases; bases with no gene match: 8. The CDR3 length is 13 residues. CDR3 region: CSASGQGGETQYF. Written as DNA, the CDR3 is TGCAGCGCCTCCGGACAGGGCGGAGAGACCCAGTACTTC.

The V call is TRBV19, the J call TRBJ2-6; tentative D call: TRBD1 (6 bases). Trimming took 3 bases from V and 2 from J, leaving 11 bases between them. This CDR3 contains 16 residues. CDR1 and CDR2 (germline): LNHDA, SQIVND (reference sequence). The CDR3 here is CASSIDGGAGANVLTF. CDR3 nucleotides: TGTGCCAGTAGTATTGATGGGGGCGCTGGGGCCAACGTCCTGACTTTC.

The rearrangement uses TRBV7-9 and TRBJ1-1; possible D gene TRBD1, 6 bases. The CDR3 contains 16 residues. Trimming cost V 4 bases and J 5 bases, with 20 bases left between them. Per germline, CDR1 SEHNR and CDR2 FQNEAQ (reference sequence). CDR3 region: CASSSGAATGGTEAFF. In DNA form, the CDR3 reads TGTGCCAGCAGCTCGGGGGCCGCTACCGGGGGGACTGAAGCTTTCTTT.

The chain combines TRBV10-1 with TRBJ1-6; D perhaps matches TRBD1 (5 bases). This CDR3 has 14 amino acids. V was clipped by 9 bases and J by 7 bases, with 16 bases between them. CDR1 is WNHNN and CDR2 is SYGVQD in the germline V gene (reference sequence). CDR3 bases: TGCGCCAGTCGCCTTGACAGAAAAAATTCACCCCTCCACTTT. Protein: CASRLDRKNSPLHF.

The chain employs TRBV2 and TRBJ2-3; possibly TRBD2 for D (7 bases). Germline loops: CDR1 SNHLY, CDR2 FYNNEI. V shed 8 bases and J shed 2 bases, with 14 bases lying between them. The CDR3 runs to 14 residues. For the CDR3, the DNA is TGTGCCAGCGGGGGGCGGGGGCTCACAGATACGCAGTATTTT. Amino acids: CASGGRGLTDTQYF.

This chain joins TRBV30 and TRBJ1-3; no definite D call. The germline CDR1 and CDR2 sequences are GTSNPN and SVGIG (reference sequence). Trimming cost V 5 bases and J 3 bases, with 11 bases left between them. CDR3 length: 13 residues. CDR3 amino acids: CAWGALFGNTIYF. CDR3 DNA sequence: TGTGCCTGGGGTGCCTTATTTGGAAACACCATATATTTT.

The J gene is TRBJ1-4, the V gene TRBV30; TRBD1 is a possible D gene (5 bases). Germline V lookup: CDR1 GTSNPN, CDR2 SVGIG (reference sequence). V lost 7 bases and J lost 7, with 22 bases in between. The CDR3 runs 15 residues. The CDR3 DNA reads as TGTGCCTCATTTGGGGCAGGGAATCTGGGTGAAAAACTGTTTTTT. Its translation is CASFGAGNLGEKLFF.

The V call is TRBV11-1, the J call TRBJ1-1, with D possibly being TRBD1 (5 bases). With 1 base removed from V and 2 bases from J, the gap between germline ends came to 8 bases. The CDR3 contains 14 residues. Germline CDR1 is SGHAT and CDR2 is FQDESV (reference sequence). The CDR3 DNA follows: TGTGCCAGCAGCTTAGGCGACAGAAACACTGAAGCTTTCTTT. Its translation: CASSLGDRNTEAFF.